These T cell receptor beta chains were read from a single sample in a study of CD8 T cells in ankylosing spondylitis. Each CDR3 protein gets one entry after TCRdb re-called the 5' RACE reads with MiXCR. The sample carries approximately 250,000 distinct CDR3 sequences, 32% recorded once. Sample: blood, either unsorted or a sorted T cell fraction (not recorded which). These receptors came from a male donor with ankylosing spondylitis or in good health (not recorded which). The CDR3 runs from the conserved cysteine through the conserved F or W. A D gene is named only where the DNA matches it firmly. Clone size is not always given. Where it is, it says once, few, many or a class for expanded clones.

D gene: -
J gene: TRBJ1-1
V gene: TRBV29-1
clone size: -
CDR3 DNA: TGCAGCGGCACAGGGTCCACTGAAGCTTTCTTT
CDR3 protein: CSGTGSTEAFF

D gene: -
J gene: TRBJ2-3
V gene: TRBV12-3/TRBV12-4
clone size: few
CDR3 DNA: TGTGCCAGCAGTTTGTTGGAGTCCCTCGAAGATACGCAGTATTTT
CDR3 protein: CASSLLESLEDTQYF

D gene: -
J gene: TRBJ2-1
V gene: TRBV3-1
clone size: -
CDR3 DNA: TGTGCCAGCAGCCAAGGAGGCAGGAATGAGCAGTTCTTC
CDR3 protein: CASSQGGRNEQFF

D gene: TRBD1
J gene: TRBJ1-5
V gene: TRBV10-3
clone size: few
CDR3 DNA: TGTGCCATCAGTGCAGGGACAGACAATCAGCCCCAGCATTTT
CDR3 protein: CAISAGTDNQPQHF

D gene: -
J gene: TRBJ2-5
V gene: TRBV29-1
clone size: few
CDR3 DNA: TGCAGCGTTATCCCGGGCCAAGAGACCCAGTACTTC
CDR3 protein: CSVIPGQETQYF

D gene: TRBD1
J gene: TRBJ1-4
V gene: TRBV5-5
clone size: -
CDR3 DNA: TGTGCCAGCAGCTTGGGACAGGGGGTTTTTACTAATGAAAAACTGTTTTTT
CDR3 protein: CASSLGQGVFTNEKLFF

D gene: TRBD1
J gene: TRBJ1-2
V gene: TRBV20-1
clone size: few
CDR3 DNA: TGCAGTGCTAGAGTATTTGGGGACAGGGCGGGCTACACCTTC
CDR3 protein: CSARVFGDRAGYTF

D gene: TRBD1
J gene: TRBJ2-2
V gene: TRBV25-1
clone size: -
CDR3 DNA: TGTGCCAGCAGTGAATGGACAGGACGGAACACCGGGGAGCTGTTTTTT
CDR3 protein: CASSEWTGRNTGELFF

D gene: -
J gene: TRBJ2-5
V gene: TRBV15
clone size: -
CDR3 DNA: TGTGCCACCAGCGGCATAGAACAAGAGACCCAGTACTTC
CDR3 protein: CATSGIEQETQYF

D gene: -
J gene: TRBJ1-4
V gene: TRBV20-1
clone size: few
CDR3 DNA: TGCAGTGCTAGGGGTGAACCAACTAATGAAAAACTGTTTTTT
CDR3 protein: CSARGEPTNEKLFF

D gene: TRBD2
J gene: TRBJ2-1
V gene: TRBV20-1
clone size: -
CDR3 DNA: TGCAGTGCTAGTAGTGCTAGCGGGGCCGAATACACCTTGGTCGAGCAGTTCTTC
CDR3 protein: CSASSASGAEYTLVEQFF

D gene: -
J gene: TRBJ2-5
V gene: TRBV20-1
clone size: few
CDR3 DNA: TGCAGTGCTACCACAACGACCCCGGGGATTAGGGGAACCCAGTACTTC
CDR3 protein: CSATTTTPGIRGTQYF

D gene: TRBD1
J gene: TRBJ2-3
V gene: TRBV7-6
clone size: few
CDR3 DNA: TGTGCCAGCAGACAAAAACCGGGACAGGGAACAGATACGCAGTATTTT
CDR3 protein: CASRQKPGQGTDTQYF